This T cell receptor (beta chain) is drawn from a study of T cell responses to AZD1222 COVID-19 vaccine. Measured with immunoSEQ multiplex PCR; TCRdb has only the in-frame clones, and not every one. The table lists roughly 80,000 clones, 88% of them singletons. CDR1 is MGHDK and CDR2 is SYGVNS in the germline V gene. Trimming pared 3 bases from V and 7 bases from J, leaving 6 bases between. The CDR3 has 11 amino acids. The receptor was isolated from an adult in good health. This chain uses TRBV25-1 with TRBJ1-2; D is unclear. The sequences come from peripheral blood, collected on day 0 of MenACWY control vaccination. The CDR3: CASSDGLGYTF. The CDR3 DNA is TGTGCCAGCAGTGACGGGCTTGGCTACACCTTC.